The rows below give T cell receptor beta chains drawn from one sample of a study of cytotoxic CD8 clonotypes in ibrutinib-treated CLL. The table came from immunoSEQ multiplex PCR; TCRdb's copy has only in-frame clones and leaves some out. Of roughly 45,000 clones in the sample, 50% to 75% were seen once. The specimen was PBMCs, collected after 24 months of ibrutinib treatment. All receptors derive from a human donor with chronic lymphocytic leukemia. Each CDR3 is given without its conserved first and last residue.

v_gene	j_gene	CDR3aa
TRBV28	TRBJ2-3	ASSFVAGTDTQY
TRBV12-5	TRBJ2-3	ASGLAPILGGGTDTQY
TRBV6-5	TRBJ2-3	ASSRTSLADTQY
TRBV4-2	TRBJ2-7	ASSQNRVGFSYEQY
TRBV6-5	TRBJ2-5	ASTRPGSQETQY
TRBV6-6	TRBJ2-5	ASSYGQVASLETQY
TRBV18	TRBJ1-4	ASSLRFPSSVEKLF
TRBV27	TRBJ1-2	ASSFQGYGYT
TRBV9	TRBJ2-7	ASSSSLSGSYEQY
TRBV5-1	TRBJ2-7	ASSSTENEQY
TRBV27	TRBJ2-1	ASSSSGSNEQF
TRBV27	TRBJ2-4	ASSNGPPGNIQY
TRBV9	TRBJ2-2	ASSTNRKGGDREDTGELF
TRBV5-1	TRBJ2-7	ASSPSAGTLSDEQY
TRBV2	TRBJ2-7	ASRASSGQGREQY
TRBV4-1	TRBJ1-2	ASSQDTGQPGYT
TRBV2	TRBJ1-2	ASIRTGDGYT
TRBV19	TRBJ2-7	ASSIGLFYEQY
TRBV5-1	TRBJ1-3	ASSSATGFSGNTIY
TRBV10-3	TRBJ2-3	AISDPGLYTDTQY
TRBV28	TRBJ2-5	ASGGQEGRKTQY
TRBV27	TRBJ1-2	ASSLRRDSGYT
TRBV4-1	TRBJ2-1	ASSQATPGRNEQF
TRBV13	TRBJ2-1	ASSSPTRPGLAGVSSYNEQF
TRBV7-3	TRBJ2-7	ASSLNGGTTYEQY
TRBV7-9	TRBJ1-2	ASSFTDKINYGYT
TRBV7-6	TRBJ2-1	ASSFPQRGDPGNEQF